This is a list of T cell receptor beta chains from one sample in a study. TCRdb itself ran the RT-PCR reads through MiXCR, one entry per CDR3 protein. Among around 700,000 distinct CDR3 sequences listed, approximately 15% were seen once. Material: memory CD4+ T cells from blood. The receptors originated from a female donor in good health, serving as a healthy control. Each CDR3 is given with its conserved first and last residue. Fields, in order: J gene, D gene, clone size, V gene, CDR3 protein, CDR3 DNA. The D gene is left open where the match is weak. A row's size may be missing; if present it is once, few, many or a size class.

TRBJ2-7 | TRBD2 | few | TRBV27 | CASGLAGGYYEQYF | TGTGCCAGCGGATTAGCGGGAGGGTATTACGAGCAGTACTTC
TRBJ2-3 | NA | many | TRBV5-1 | CASSEQGSTDTQYF | TGCGCCAGCAGCGAACAGGGAAGCACAGATACGCAGTATTTT
TRBJ2-1 | TRBD1 | few | TRBV7-3 | CASSVQSAGTDNEQFF | TGTGCCAGCAGCGTACAGAGTGCCGGGACAGACAATGAGCAGTTCTTC
TRBJ1-1 | TRBD1 | NA | TRBV12-3/TRBV12-4 | CASWDRLNTEAFF | TGTGCCAGTTGGGACAGATTGAACACTGAAGCTTTCTTT
TRBJ1-2 | NA | few | TRBV20-1 | CSAIPGTVYGYTF | TGCAGTGCTATTCCCGGGACGGTGTATGGCTACACCTTC
TRBJ2-1 | TRBD2 | few | TRBV29-1 | CSAPPWGGNEQFF | TGCAGCGCACCACCCTGGGGGGGGAATGAGCAGTTCTTC
TRBJ2-1 | NA | NA | TRBV15 | CATSRDPYNEQFF | TGTGCCACCAGCAGAGATCCTTACAATGAGCAGTTCTTC
TRBJ2-3 | TRBD2 | NA | TRBV20-1 | CSAGGTSGPTDTQYF | TGCAGTGCTGGAGGGACTAGCGGACCCACAGATACGCAGTATTTT
TRBJ1-2 | TRBD1 | many | TRBV5-5 | CASSSGTGDGYTF | TGTGCCAGCAGCTCCGGGACAGGGGATGGCTACACCTTC
TRBJ2-7 | TRBD1 | many | TRBV11-2 | CASSLVETGAYEQYF | TGTGCCAGCAGCTTAGTGGAGACAGGGGCCTACGAGCAGTACTTC
TRBJ2-3 | NA | NA | TRBV11-2 | CASSQPPSDTQYF | TGTGCCAGCAGCCAACCACCCTCAGATACGCAGTATTTT
TRBJ1-5 | NA | few | TRBV6-6 | CASARGHSNQPQHF | TGTGCCAGCGCACGGGGTCATAGCAATCAGCCCCAGCATTTT
TRBJ1-1 | TRBD1 | many | TRBV5-1 | CASSATGVMAFF | TGCGCCAGCAGCGCCACAGGGGTGATGGCTTTCTTT
TRBJ1-2 | NA | NA | TRBV6-1 | CASSEDQASYGYTF | TGTGCCAGCAGTGAAGACCAGGCCTCGTATGGCTACACCTTC
TRBJ2-3 | NA | many | TRBV7-9 | CASSRGGAGSDTQYF | TGTGCCAGCAGCCGAGGTGGCGCGGGATCAGATACGCAGTATTTT
TRBJ2-2 | TRBD2 | NA | TRBV24-1 | CATSAPGLGDTGELFF | TGTGCCACCAGTGCCCCGGGACTAGGGGACACCGGGGAGCTGTTTTTT
TRBJ2-7 | NA | few | TRBV28 | CASSLDVRVSFEQYF | TGTGCCAGCAGTTTAGATGTAAGGGTATCCTTCGAGCAGTACTTC
TRBJ2-1 | NA | few | TRBV7-7 | CASSLHPGLDYNEQFF | TGTGCTAGCAGCCTTCACCCGGGACTCGATTACAATGAGCAGTTCTTC
TRBJ2-7 | NA | NA | TRBV20-1 | CSASSGTLSYEQYF | TGCAGTGCTAGCTCAGGGACGCTCTCCTACGAGCAGTACTTC
TRBJ1-1 | NA | NA | TRBV9 | CASSVGGGPAGEAFF | TGTGCCAGCAGCGTAGGGGGAGGGCCCGCGGGGGAAGCTTTCTTT
TRBJ1-3 | NA | NA | TRBV18 | CASSPPTRTGGNTIYF | TGTGCCAGCTCACCACCGACCAGAACGGGTGGAAACACCATATATTTT
TRBJ2-5 | NA | NA | TRBV7-2 | CASSSDMSQTQYF | TGTGCCAGCAGCTCGGACATGAGTCAGACCCAGTACTTC
TRBJ1-2 | TRBD1 | many | TRBV24-1 | CATSDLTGDYGYTF | TGTGCCACCAGTGATCTGACAGGGGACTATGGCTACACCTTC
TRBJ1-1 | NA | many | TRBV5-5 | CASSFSPGAEAFF | TGTGCCAGCAGCTTTAGTCCGGGGGCTGAAGCTTTCTTT
TRBJ2-1 | NA | many | TRBV6-5 | CASSETYNEQFF | TGTGCCAGCAGTGAGACTTACAATGAGCAGTTCTTC
TRBJ2-1 | NA | many | TRBV5-6 | CASSLGLYYNEQFF | TGTGCCAGCAGCTTGGGACTGTACTACAATGAGCAGTTCTTC